A selection of T cell receptor beta chains follows, all from one sample in a study of CD8 T cells in ankylosing spondylitis. TCRdb used MiXCR to reprocess the 5' RACE reads, holding one entry per CDR3 protein. Of about 52,000 distinct CDR3 sequences in the sample, approximately 7.4% were seen once. The specimen sequenced was blood, either unsorted or a sorted T cell fraction (not recorded which). The receptors derive from a female donor with ankylosing spondylitis or in good health (not recorded which). Each CDR3 is given with its conserved first and last residue. Fields, in order: clone size, V gene, J gene, D gene, CDR3 DNA, CDR3 protein. The D gene is left open where the match is weak. Only part of the rows carry a size: once, few, many, or a class if the clone is expanded.

>many|TRBV5-1|TRBJ1-1|-
TGCGCCAGCAGCTTCAGAGGACTGAACACTGAAGCTTTCTTT
CASSFRGLNTEAFF
>-|TRBV7-9|TRBJ1-5|TRBD1
TGTGCCAGCAGCCCCGGGGACAGGGGACCCTATCAGCCCCAGCATTTT
CASSPGDRGPYQPQHF
>few|TRBV7-9|TRBJ2-7|-
TGTGCCAGCAGCCCAAAAGGGGGGCGCATGTTAGGCGAGCAGTACTTC
CASSPKGGRMLGEQYF
>many|TRBV7-8|TRBJ1-5|-
TGTGCCAGCAGCTTAGGGACGGTGAATCAGCCCCAGCATTTT
CASSLGTVNQPQHF
>many|TRBV28|TRBJ1-2|-
TGTGCCAGCAGTTTATTGTTGACCTATGGCTACACCTTC
CASSLLLTYGYTF
>many|TRBV4-2|TRBJ1-2|-
TGTGCCAGCAGCCAAGGGGACGAGGGTGGCTACACCTTC
CASSQGDEGGYTF
>many|TRBV15|TRBJ2-7|TRBD2
TGTGCCACCAGCACAAGTACTCCTCGCGGGGGGAGATACGAGCAGTACTTC
CATSTSTPRGGRYEQYF
>many|TRBV12-3/TRBV12-4|TRBJ2-1|-
TGTGCCAGCAGTCTCCCTAGCGCACATGAGCAGTTCTTC
CASSLPSAHEQFF
>many|TRBV5-1|TRBJ2-1|-
TGCGCCAGCAGCTTGGCTTTTGGTTACAATGAGCAGTTCTTC
CASSLAFGYNEQFF
>many|TRBV5-1|TRBJ2-1|TRBD1
TGCGCCAGCAGCTTAGGGGGCCAAGGGAATGAGCAGTTCTTC
CASSLGGQGNEQFF
>many|TRBV6-5|TRBJ1-3|-
TGTGCCAGCAGTTACTCCGAGACGTCGGGGGGCTCTGGAAACACCATATATTTT
CASSYSETSGGSGNTIYF
>many|TRBV6-5|TRBJ2-2|-
TGTGCCAGCAGAAACCTGGTTACCGGGATGGTAGCGGAATCCACCGGGGAGCTGTTTTTT
CASRNLVTGMVAESTGELFF
>many|TRBV7-8|TRBJ2-3|-
TGTGCCAGCAGTCCCCTAACCACAGATACGCAGTATTTT
CASSPLTTDTQYF
>many|TRBV10-3|TRBJ1-2|-
TGTGCCATCGGGCAGGGAAACTATGGCTACACCTTC
CAIGQGNYGYTF
>many|TRBV20-1|TRBJ1-1|-
TGCAGTGCTAGAGTTCCTGCGAACACTGAAGCTTTCTTT
CSARVPANTEAFF
>many|TRBV11-2|TRBJ1-1|TRBD1
TGTGCCAGCAGCTTCAGCGGGACAGGGCTCGCTGAAGCTTTCTTT
CASSFSGTGLAEAFF
>-|TRBV3-1|TRBJ2-5|-
TGTACCAGCAGCCAAGGGAATGGCGTGGGTCCAGAGACCCAGTACTTC
CTSSQGNGVGPETQYF
>-|TRBV3-1|TRBJ2-1|TRBD2
TGTGCCAGCAGCCAAGGGGGACTAGCGAACAATGAGCAGTTCTTC
CASSQGGLANNEQFF
>many|TRBV12-3/TRBV12-4|TRBJ2-1|TRBD2
TGTGCCAGCAAGACTAGCGGGGGGTACAATGAGCAGTTCTTC
CASKTSGGYNEQFF
>many|TRBV3-1|TRBJ2-3|-
TGTGCCAGCAGGTCCCGGGACCGAAGCACAGATACGCAGTATTTT
CASRSRDRSTDTQYF
>many|TRBV20-1|TRBJ1-5|-
TGCAGTGCTAGCACAGGGTCGAGTCAGCCCCAGCATTTT
CSASTGSSQPQHF
>-|TRBV6-1|TRBJ2-3|-
TGTGCCAGCAGCCTGAATGTTGGACACACAGATACGCAGTATTTT
CASSLNVGHTDTQYF